This T cell receptor (beta chain) stems from a study of tumor and adjacent non-tumor tissue in lung cancer. Study information: Aged roughly 31 to 80 years, patients included 10 men and about 5 women with stage I to III disease.

With regard to this clonotype: Its antigen is unknown.

No cell sorting was done before RNA was extracted from the tissue. Donors were chemotherapy-naive, newly diagnosed lung cancer surgical patients in China, August–late 2014. The CDR3 has 16 amino acids. V was trimmed by 5 bases and J by 8 bases, leaving 24 bases between them. The germline CDR1 and CDR2 sequences are MNHNY and SVGAGI (reference sequence). A modified ARM-PCR protocol with three rounds of nested PCR amplified TCRbeta. Each CDR3 protein is one row after TCRdb ran MiXCR on the multiplex PCR reads. The data show approximately 110,000 distinct CDR3 sequences, approximately 82% seen once. Whole-study findings and limits: Tumor TCR diversity, when higher, was linked to shorter survival. Significantly higher TCR diversity was found in tumor than normal lung.

The chain carries TRBV6-6 and TRBJ2-5; TRBD2 might be the D (6 bases). This sequence was found in an older woman with non-small cell lung cancer. Sequenced sample: lung tumor tissue. CDR3 sequence: CASSTGVGQAGHTQYF. The DNA for the CDR3 is TGTGCCAGCAGTACGGGGGTTGGACAAGCAGGTCACACCCAGTACTTC.